This T cell receptor (beta chain) came from a study of tumor and adjacent non-tumor tissue in lung cancer. Study summary: Each sample yielded approximately 4.2 million productive TCRbeta reads on average. General study results and limits: Normal lung showed higher cumulative top 100 clone frequency than tumor. TCR diversity was significantly greater in tumor than normal lung tissue.

CDR1 and CDR2 (germline): DFQATT, SNEGSKA (reference sequence). The length of the CDR3 is 15 residues. This clonotype was seen just once. Its antigen remains unknown. At one end, the junction sequence differs from germline, possibly due to a read error. TCRbeta libraries were built with three rounds of nested PCR, modified from ARM-PCR. One entry per CDR3 protein results from TCRdb running MiXCR on the multiplex PCR reads. The table has 89,000 or so distinct CDR3 sequences, about 66% seen once. RNA was extracted from bulk tissue without any cell sorting. Newly diagnosed lung cancer patients had thoracic surgery in China, August–late 2014, without prior chemotherapy.

Source material: lung tumor tissue. The genes are TRBV20-1 and TRBJ2-1; no definite D call. The receptor's source is a man aged 65 to 85 with non-small cell lung cancer. CDR3: CSAFSGLGSYNDQFF. In nucleotides, the CDR3 is TGCAGTGCCTTTAGTGGGCTGGGCTCCTACAATGACCAGTTTTTC.